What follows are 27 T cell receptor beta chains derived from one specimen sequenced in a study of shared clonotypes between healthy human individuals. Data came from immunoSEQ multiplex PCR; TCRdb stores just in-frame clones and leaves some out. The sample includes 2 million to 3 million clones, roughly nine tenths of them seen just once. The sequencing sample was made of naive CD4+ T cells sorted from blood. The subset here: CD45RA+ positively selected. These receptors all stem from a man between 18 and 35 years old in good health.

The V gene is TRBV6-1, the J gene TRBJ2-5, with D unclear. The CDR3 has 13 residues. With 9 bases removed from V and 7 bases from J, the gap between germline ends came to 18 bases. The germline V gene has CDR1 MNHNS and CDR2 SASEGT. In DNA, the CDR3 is TGTGCCAGTCCGAGACCAGGCTCGTGGACCCAGTACTTC. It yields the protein CASPRPGSWTQYF.

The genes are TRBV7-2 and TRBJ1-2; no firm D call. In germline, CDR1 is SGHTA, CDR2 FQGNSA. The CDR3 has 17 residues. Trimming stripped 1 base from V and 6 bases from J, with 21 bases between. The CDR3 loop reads CASSLEGGRGSLNGYTF. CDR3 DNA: TGTGCCAGCAGCTTAGAGGGTGGACGAGGGTCATTGAATGGCTACACCTTC. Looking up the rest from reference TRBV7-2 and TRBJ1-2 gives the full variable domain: GAGVSQSPSNKVTEKGKDVELRCDPISGHTALYWYRQSLGQGLEFLIYFQGNSAPDKSGLPSDRFSAERTGGSVSTLTIQRTQQEDSAVYLCASSLEGGRGSLNGYTFGSGTRLTVV.

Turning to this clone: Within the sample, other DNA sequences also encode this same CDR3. The CDR3, as DNA: TGTGCCAGCAGCGGCGATAGCACAGATACGCAGTATTTT. This gives the protein CASSGDSTDTQYF. The rearrangement links TRBV9 to TRBJ2-3; D gene unclear. This CDR3 has 13 residues. V was cut by 3 bases and J by 0 bases, with 5 bases left in between. Germline CDR1 SGDLS, CDR2 YYNGEE.

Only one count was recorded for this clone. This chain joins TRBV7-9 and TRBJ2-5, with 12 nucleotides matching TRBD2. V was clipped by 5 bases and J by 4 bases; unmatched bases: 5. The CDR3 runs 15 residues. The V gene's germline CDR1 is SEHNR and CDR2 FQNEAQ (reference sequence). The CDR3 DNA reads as TGTGCCAGCAGCCTAGGGGGACTAGCGGGAGAGACCCAGTACTTC. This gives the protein CASSLGGLAGETQYF.

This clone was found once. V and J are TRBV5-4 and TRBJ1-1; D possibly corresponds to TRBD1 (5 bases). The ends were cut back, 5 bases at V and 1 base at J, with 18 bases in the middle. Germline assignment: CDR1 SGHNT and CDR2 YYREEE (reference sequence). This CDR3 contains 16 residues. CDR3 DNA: TGTGCCAGCAGTTTACCCAACCGGGGGAGGAACACTGAAGCTTTCTTT. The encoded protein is CASSLPNRGRNTEAFF.

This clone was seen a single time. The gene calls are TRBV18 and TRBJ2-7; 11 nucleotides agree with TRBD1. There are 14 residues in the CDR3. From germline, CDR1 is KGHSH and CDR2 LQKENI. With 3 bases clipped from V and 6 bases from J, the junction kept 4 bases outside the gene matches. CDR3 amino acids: CASSPGQGVLEQYF. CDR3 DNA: TGTGCCAGCTCACCGGGACAGGGGGTACTCGAGCAGTACTTC.

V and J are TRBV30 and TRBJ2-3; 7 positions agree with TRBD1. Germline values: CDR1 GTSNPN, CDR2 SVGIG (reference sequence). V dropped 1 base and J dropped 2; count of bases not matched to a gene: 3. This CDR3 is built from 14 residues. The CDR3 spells CAWSGGQLTDTQYF. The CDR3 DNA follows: TGTGCCTGGAGTGGGGGACAGCTCACAGATACGCAGTATTTT.

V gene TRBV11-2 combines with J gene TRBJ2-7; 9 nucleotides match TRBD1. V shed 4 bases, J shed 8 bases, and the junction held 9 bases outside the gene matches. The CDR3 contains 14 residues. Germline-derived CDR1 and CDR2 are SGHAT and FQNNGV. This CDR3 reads CASSSGQGRLQQYF. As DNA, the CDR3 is TGTGCCAGCAGCTCAGGACAGGGGAGATTGCAGCAGTACTTC.

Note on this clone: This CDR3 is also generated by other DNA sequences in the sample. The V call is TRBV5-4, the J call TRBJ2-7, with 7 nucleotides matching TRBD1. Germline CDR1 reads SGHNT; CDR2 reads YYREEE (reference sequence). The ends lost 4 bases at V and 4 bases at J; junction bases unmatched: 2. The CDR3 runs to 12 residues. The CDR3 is CASSSRGYEQYF. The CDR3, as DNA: TGTGCCAGCAGCAGCAGGGGGTACGAGCAGTACTTC.

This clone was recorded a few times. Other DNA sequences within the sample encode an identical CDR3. Here the CDR3 reads CASSTTVNYGYTF. In DNA form, the CDR3 reads TGTGCCAGCAGCACGACAGTTAACTATGGCTACACCTTC. V and J are TRBV6-5 and TRBJ1-2, with D possibly TRBD1 on 5 matching bases. V dropped 6 bases and J dropped 1 base, with 9 bases sitting between them. This CDR3 comprises 13 residues. Germline lookup yields CDR1 MNHEY and CDR2 SVGAGI.

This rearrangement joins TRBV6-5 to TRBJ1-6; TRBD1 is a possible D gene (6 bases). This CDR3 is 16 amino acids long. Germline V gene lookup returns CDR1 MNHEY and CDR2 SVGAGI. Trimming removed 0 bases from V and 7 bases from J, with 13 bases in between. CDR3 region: CASSYSGGGGNSPLHF. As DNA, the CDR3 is TGTGCCAGCAGTTACTCGGGGGGAGGGGGAAATTCACCCCTCCACTTT.

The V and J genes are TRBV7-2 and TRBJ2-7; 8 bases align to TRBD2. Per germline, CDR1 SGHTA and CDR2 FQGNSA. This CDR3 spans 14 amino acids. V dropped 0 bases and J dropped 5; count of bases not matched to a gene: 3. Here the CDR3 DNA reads TGTGCCAGCAGCTTAGCTAGCGGGATACACGAGCAGTACTTC. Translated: CASSLASGIHEQYF. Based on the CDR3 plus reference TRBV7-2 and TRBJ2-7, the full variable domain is GAGVSQSPSNKVTEKGKDVELRCDPISGHTALYWYRQSLGQGLEFLIYFQGNSAPDKSGLPSDRFSAERTGGSVSTLTIQRTQQEDSAVYLCASSLASGIHEQYFGPGTRLTVT.

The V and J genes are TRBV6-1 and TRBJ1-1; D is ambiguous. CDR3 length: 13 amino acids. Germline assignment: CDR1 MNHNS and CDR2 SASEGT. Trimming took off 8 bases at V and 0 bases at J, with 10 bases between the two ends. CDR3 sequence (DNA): TGTGCCAGCCCCTTTCCCTTGAACACTGAAGCTTTCTTT. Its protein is CASPFPLNTEAFF.

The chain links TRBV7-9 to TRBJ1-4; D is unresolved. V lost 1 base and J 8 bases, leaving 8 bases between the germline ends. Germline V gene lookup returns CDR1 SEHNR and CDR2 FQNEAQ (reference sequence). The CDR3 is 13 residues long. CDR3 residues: CASSLGPGEKLFF. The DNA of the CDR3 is TGTGCCAGCAGCTTAGGTCCTGGCGAAAAACTGTTTTTT.

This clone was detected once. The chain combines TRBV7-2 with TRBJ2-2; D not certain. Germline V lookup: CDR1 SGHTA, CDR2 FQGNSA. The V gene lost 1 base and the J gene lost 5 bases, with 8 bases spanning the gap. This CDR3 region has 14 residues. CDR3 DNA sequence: TGTGCCAGCAGCTTAGTATCCAAGACCGGGGAGCTGTTTTTT. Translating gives CASSLVSKTGELFF.

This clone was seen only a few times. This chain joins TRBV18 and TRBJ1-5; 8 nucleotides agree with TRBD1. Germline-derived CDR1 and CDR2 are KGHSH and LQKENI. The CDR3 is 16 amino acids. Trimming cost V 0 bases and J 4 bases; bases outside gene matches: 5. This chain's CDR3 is CASSPPGTGLNQPQHF. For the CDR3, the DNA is TGTGCCAGCTCACCACCGGGGACAGGCCTTAATCAGCCCCAGCATTTT. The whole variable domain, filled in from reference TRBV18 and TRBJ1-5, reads NAGVMQNPRHLVRRRGQEARLRCSPMKGHSHVYWYRQLPEEGLKFMVYLQKENIIDESGMPKERFSAEFPKEGPSILRIQQVVRGDSAAYFCASSPPGTGLNQPQHFGDGTRLSIL.

In nucleotides, the CDR3 is TGTGCCAGATTACAGGGAAGGGATGGCTACACCTTC. Amino acids: CARLQGRDGYTF. This chain connects TRBV28 to TRBJ1-2; TRBD1 is a possible D gene (6 bases). CDR1 and CDR2 (germline): MDHEN, SYDVKM. V dropped 9 bases and J dropped 6 bases, with 14 bases sitting between them. The CDR3 is 12 amino acids.

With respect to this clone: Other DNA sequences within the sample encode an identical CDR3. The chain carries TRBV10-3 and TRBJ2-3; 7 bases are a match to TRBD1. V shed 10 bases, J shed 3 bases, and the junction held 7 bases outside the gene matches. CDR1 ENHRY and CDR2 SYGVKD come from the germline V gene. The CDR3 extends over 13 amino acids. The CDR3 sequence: CATTGTATDTQYF. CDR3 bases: TGTGCCACCACCGGGACAGCAACAGATACGCAGTATTTT.

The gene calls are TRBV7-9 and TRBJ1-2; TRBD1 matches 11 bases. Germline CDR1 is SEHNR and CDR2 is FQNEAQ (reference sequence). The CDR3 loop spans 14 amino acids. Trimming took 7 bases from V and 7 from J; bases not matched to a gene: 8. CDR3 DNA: TGTGCCAGCACCCTCCCGGGACAGGGGGGTGGCTACACCTTC. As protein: CASTLPGQGGGYTF.

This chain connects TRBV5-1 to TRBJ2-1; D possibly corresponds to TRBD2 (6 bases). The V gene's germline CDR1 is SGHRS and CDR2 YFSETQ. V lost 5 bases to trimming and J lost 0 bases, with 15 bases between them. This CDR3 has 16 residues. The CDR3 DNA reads TGCGCCAGCAGTGGTCGCGGGACGATCTCCTACAATGAGCAGTTCTTC. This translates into CASSGRGTISYNEQFF.

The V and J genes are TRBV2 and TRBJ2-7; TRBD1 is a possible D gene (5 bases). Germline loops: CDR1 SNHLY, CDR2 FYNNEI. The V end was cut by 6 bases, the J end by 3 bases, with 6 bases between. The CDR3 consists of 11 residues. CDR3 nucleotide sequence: TGTGCCAGCAGGGACAACTACGAGCAGTACTTC. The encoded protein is CASRDNYEQYF.

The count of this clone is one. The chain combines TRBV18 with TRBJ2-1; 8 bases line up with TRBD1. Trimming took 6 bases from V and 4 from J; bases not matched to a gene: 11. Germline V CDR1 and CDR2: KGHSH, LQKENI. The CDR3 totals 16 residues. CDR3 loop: CASSLDRVNTYNEQFF. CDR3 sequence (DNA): TGTGCCAGCTCTCTGGACAGGGTAAATACTTACAATGAGCAGTTCTTC.

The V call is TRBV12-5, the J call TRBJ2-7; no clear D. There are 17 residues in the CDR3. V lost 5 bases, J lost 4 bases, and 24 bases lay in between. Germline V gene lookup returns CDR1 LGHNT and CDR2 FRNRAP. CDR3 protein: CASGPRDKPPFSYEQYF. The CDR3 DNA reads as TGTGCTAGTGGTCCCAGAGACAAGCCCCCCTTTTCTTACGAGCAGTACTTC.

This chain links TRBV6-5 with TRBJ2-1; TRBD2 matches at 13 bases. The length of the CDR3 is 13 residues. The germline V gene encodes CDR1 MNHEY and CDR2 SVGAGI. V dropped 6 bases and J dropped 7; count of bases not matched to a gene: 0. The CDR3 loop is CASRGLAGNEQFF. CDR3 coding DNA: TGTGCCAGCAGGGGACTAGCGGGGAATGAGCAGTTCTTC.

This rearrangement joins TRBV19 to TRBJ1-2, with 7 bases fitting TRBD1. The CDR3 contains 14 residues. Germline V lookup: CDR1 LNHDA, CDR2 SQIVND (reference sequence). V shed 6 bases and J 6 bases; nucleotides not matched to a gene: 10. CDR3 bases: TGTGCCAGTAGCCGTGAGACAGGGAAGAATGGCTACACCTTC. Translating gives CASSRETGKNGYTF.

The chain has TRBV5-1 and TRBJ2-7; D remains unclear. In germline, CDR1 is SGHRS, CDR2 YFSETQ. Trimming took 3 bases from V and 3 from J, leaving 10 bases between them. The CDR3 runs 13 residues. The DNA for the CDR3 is TGCGCCAGCAGCTCCCCCCCCGGCTACGAGCAGTACTTC. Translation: CASSSPPGYEQYF.

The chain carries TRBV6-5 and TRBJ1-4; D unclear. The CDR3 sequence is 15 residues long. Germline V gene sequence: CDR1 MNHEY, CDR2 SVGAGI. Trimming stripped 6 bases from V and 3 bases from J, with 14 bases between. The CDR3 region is CASSTSGKANEKLFF. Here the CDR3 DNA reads TGTGCCAGCAGCACCTCAGGAAAAGCTAATGAAAAACTGTTTTTT.